The 10 T cell receptor beta chains in this list originate from one sample, sequenced in a study of blood T cell repertoires in COVID-19. Only in-frame clones appear in the TCRdb table, and some are missing; sequencing was by immunoSEQ multiplex PCR. The sample contains 140,000 to 150,000 clones, 65% to 85% of which appear only once. Sequenced: PBMCs or T cells enriched from blood (not recorded which). Receptor source: a woman in her forties or fifties who had been exposed to COVID-19.

The rearrangement joins TRBV25-1 to TRBJ1-1; maybe TRBD1 (6 bases). V lost 8 bases to trimming and J lost 0 bases, with 7 bases between them. This CDR3 is built from 12 residues. Germline CDR1 reads MGHDK; CDR2 reads SYGVNS. For the CDR3, the DNA is TGTGCCAGCGGGGGCCTGAACACTGAAGCTTTCTTT. Protein sequence: CASGGLNTEAFF.

J is TRBJ1-5 and V is TRBV10-2; D is undetermined. Germline-derived CDR1 and CDR2 are WSHSY and SAAADI. This CDR3 is 14 amino acids long. Trimming stripped 6 bases from V and 0 bases from J, with 9 bases between. CDR3 residues: CASSGIDSNQPQHF. In nucleotides, the CDR3 is TGCGCCAGCAGCGGGATAGATAGCAATCAGCCCCAGCATTTT.

The chain has TRBV3-1 (or the pseudogene TRBV3-2) and TRBJ2-1; maybe TRBD2 (5 bases). Trimming took off 1 base at V and 0 bases at J, with 10 bases between the two ends. The length of the CDR3 is 16 residues. CDR1 LGHDT and CDR2 YNNKEL come from the germline V gene (reference sequence). The CDR3 protein is CASSQGAGSSYNEQFF. As DNA, the CDR3 is TGTGCCAGCAGCCAAGGGGCGGGTAGCTCCTACAATGAGCAGTTCTTC.

The chain couples TRBV4-1 to TRBJ2-7, with 8 bases aligning to TRBD2. Trimming removed 2 bases from V and 6 bases from J; junction bases left unmatched: 12. CDR1 and CDR2 from the germline V gene are MGHRA and YSYEKL. This CDR3 has 16 amino acids. The CDR3 bases are TGCGCCAGCAGCCAAAACCCTTCCGGGACTAGGGGCGAGCAGTACTTC. Protein sequence: CASSQNPSGTRGEQYF.

This clone was seen a handful of times. This sequence joins TRBV6-5 and TRBJ2-7; D possibly corresponds to TRBD2 (6 bases). The CDR3 has 14 residues. V dropped 8 bases and J dropped 0 bases, with 14 bases sitting between them. From germline, CDR1 is MNHEY and CDR2 SVGAGI. The CDR3 nucleotides are TGTGCCAGCCGGGAACTAGCTTTCTCCTACGAGCAGTACTTC. It translates to CASRELAFSYEQYF.

The chain links TRBV18 to TRBJ1-5, with TRBD1 matching over 9 bases. The CDR3 is 14 amino acids. CDR1 is KGHSH, CDR2 LQKENI, per germline. J gave up 5 bases and V 6 bases, and 5 bases lay outside the gene matches. CDR3 sequence: CASSADRGDQPQHF. Here the CDR3 DNA reads TGTGCCAGCTCCGCAGACAGGGGGGATCAGCCCCAGCATTTT. Complete variable domain (other parts from reference TRBV18 and TRBJ1-5): NAGVMQNPRHLVRRRGQEARLRCSPMKGHSHVYWYRQLPEEGLKFMVYLQKENIIDESGMPKERFSAEFPKEGPSILRIQQVVRGDSAAYFCASSADRGDQPQHFGDGTRLSIL.

The chain combines TRBV18 with TRBJ1-4; D is unresolved. V lost 2 bases and J lost 0, with 13 bases in between. From germline, CDR1 is KGHSH and CDR2 LQKENI. The CDR3 runs to 17 residues. The CDR3 reads CASSPVHPTPTNEKLFF. In DNA, the CDR3 is TGTGCCAGCTCACCAGTACACCCCACCCCAACTAATGAAAAACTGTTTTTT.

The chain joins TRBV4-2 to TRBJ2-1; 7 nucleotides match TRBD2. The germline V gene encodes CDR1 LGHNA and CDR2 YNFKEQ. Trimming took 0 bases from V and 6 from J; bases not matched to a gene: 8. This CDR3 spans 16 amino acids. This CDR3 is CASSQDVGGIGNEQFF. The CDR3 nucleotides read TGTGCCAGCAGCCAAGATGTGGGGGGGATAGGCAATGAGCAGTTCTTC.

This clone has only a few counts. The chain is built from TRBV18 and TRBJ1-5; D gene unclear. Germline CDR1 reads KGHSH; CDR2 reads LQKENI. Trimming removed 6 bases at V and 1 base at J, with 4 bases between. The CDR3 covers 12 residues. This CDR3 is CASSQSNQPQHF. CDR3 in DNA: TGTGCCAGCTCGCAGAGCAATCAGCCCCAGCATTTT.

This clone appeared a few times. The chain combines TRBV7-9 with TRBJ1-1, with a weak D call TRBD1 (5 bases). Trimming cost V 7 bases and J 1 base, with 13 bases left between them. There are 14 residues in the CDR3. Per the germline V gene, CDR1 is SEHNR and CDR2 is FQNEAQ (reference sequence). The CDR3 protein is CASMLGGTNTEAFF. CDR3 bases: TGTGCCAGCATGCTGGGGGGGACGAACACTGAAGCTTTCTTT.